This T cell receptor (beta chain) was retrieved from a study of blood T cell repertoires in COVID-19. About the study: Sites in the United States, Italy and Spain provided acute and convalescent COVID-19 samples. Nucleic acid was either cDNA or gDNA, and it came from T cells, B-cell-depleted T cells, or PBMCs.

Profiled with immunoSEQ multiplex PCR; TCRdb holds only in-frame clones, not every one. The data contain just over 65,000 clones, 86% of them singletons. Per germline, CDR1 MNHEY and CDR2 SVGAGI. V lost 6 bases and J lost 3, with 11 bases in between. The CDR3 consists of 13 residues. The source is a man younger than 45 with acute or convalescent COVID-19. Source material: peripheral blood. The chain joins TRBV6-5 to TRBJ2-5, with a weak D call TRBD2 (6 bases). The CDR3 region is CASSLGLKETQYF. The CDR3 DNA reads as TGTGCCAGCAGCCTGGGACTTAAAGAGACCCAGTACTTC.